This T cell receptor (beta chain) is from a study of OX40 agonist ivuxolimab in advanced cancers. On the study more broadly: Each patient was given ivuxolimab into a vein every 2 weeks, at 0.01 to 10 mg/kg. Dose-escalation patients had hepatocellular carcinoma, melanoma, renal cell or head and neck cancer.

The CDR3 runs to 11 residues. Germline CDR1 is MGHDK and CDR2 is SYGVNS. With 8 bases removed from V and 7 bases from J, the gap between germline ends came to 8 bases. Findings and limits, study-wide: Antigen specificity was not determined for the expanded peripheral T cells.

Only in-frame clones appear in the TCRdb table, and some are missing; sequencing was by immunoSEQ multiplex PCR. This sample has about 69,000 clones, with roughly nine tenths found just once. With regard to this clone: Its matching antigen is unknown.

Patients were excluded for autoimmune disease history or systemic immunosuppression. This specimen consisted of CD4+ or CD8+ T cells sorted from blood, obtained in a trial of the OX40 agonist ivuxolimab. The clonotype comes from an adult with an advanced solid tumor such as melanoma, head and neck, liver or kidney cancer. The chain recombines TRBV25-1 with TRBJ2-2; D gene uncertain. The CDR3 here is CASHYGGELFF. The CDR3 DNA is TGTGCCAGCCACTACGGCGGGGAGCTGTTTTTT.